The rows below give T cell receptor beta chains drawn from one sample of a study of T cell responses to AZD1222 COVID-19 vaccine. The method was immunoSEQ multiplex PCR; TCRdb's version includes in-frame clones alone and lacks a portion of them. The sample has roughly 200,000 clones, about 93% seen once. Source: peripheral blood, taken 28 days after the second dose of the MenACWY control vaccine. These receptors originate from an adult who received the MenACWY meningococcal vaccine as a control. Both conserved end residues are trimmed from each CDR3. Fields, in order: J gene, V gene, CDR3 protein.

>TRBJ1-2|TRBV6-2/TRBV6-3
ASSYSLYGYT
>TRBJ1-5|TRBV6-6
ASSSGGRQPQH
>TRBJ1-5|TRBV3-1/TRBV3-2
ASSPDGNQPQH
>TRBJ2-1|TRBV5-4
ASSPSYNEQF
>TRBJ2-5|TRBV15
ATSGRLQETQY
>TRBJ1-5|TRBV2
ASRPLSFNQPQH
>TRBJ1-2|TRBV30
AWRSTQWINYGYT
>TRBJ1-6|TRBV18
ASSSSALSYNSPLH
>TRBJ1-4|TRBV6-5
ASTGRGSANEKLF
>TRBJ2-7|TRBV6-6
ASSRVGLYEQY